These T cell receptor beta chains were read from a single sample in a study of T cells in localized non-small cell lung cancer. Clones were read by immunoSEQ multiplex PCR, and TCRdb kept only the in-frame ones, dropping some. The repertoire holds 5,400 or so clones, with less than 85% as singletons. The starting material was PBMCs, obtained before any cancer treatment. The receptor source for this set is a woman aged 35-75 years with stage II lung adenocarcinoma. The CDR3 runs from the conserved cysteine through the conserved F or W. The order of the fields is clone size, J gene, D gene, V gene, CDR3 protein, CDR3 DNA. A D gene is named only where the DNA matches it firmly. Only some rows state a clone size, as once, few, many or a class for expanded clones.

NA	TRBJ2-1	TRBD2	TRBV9	CASSVSGLVSYEQFF	TGTGCCAGCAGCGTAAGCGGACTAGTAAGCTATGAGCAGTTCTTC
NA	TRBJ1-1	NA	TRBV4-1	CASSHPGGVPNTEAFF	TGCGCCAGCAGCCACCCCGGAGGGGTACCGAACACTGAAGCTTTCTTT
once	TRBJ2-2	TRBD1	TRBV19	CAIQDRGGRTGELFF	TGTGCCATCCAAGACAGGGGAGGACGCACCGGGGAGCTGTTTTTT
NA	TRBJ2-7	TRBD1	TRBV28	CASSPDRDATYEQYF	TGTGCCAGCAGTCCAGACAGGGATGCTACCTACGAGCAGTACTTC
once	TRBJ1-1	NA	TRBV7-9	CASSFKGGTEAFF	TGTGCCAGCAGCTTCAAAGGCGGCACTGAAGCTTTCTTT
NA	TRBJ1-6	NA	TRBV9	CASSGGDNSPLHF	TGTGCCAGCTCGGGGGGGGACAATTCACCCCTCCACTTT
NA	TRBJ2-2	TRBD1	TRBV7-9	CASILTGGWTGELFF	TGTGCCAGCATTCTGACAGGGGGCTGGACCGGGGAGCTGTTTTTT
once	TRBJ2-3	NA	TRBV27	CASSDQRITDTQYF	TGTGCCAGCAGCGATCAGAGAATCACAGATACGCAGTATTTT
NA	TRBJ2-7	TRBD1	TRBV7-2	CASSLGTGLSYEQYF	TGTGCCAGCAGCCTCGGGACAGGGTTATCCTACGAGCAGTACTTC
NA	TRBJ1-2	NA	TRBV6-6	CASKDYGYTF	TGTGCCAGCAAGGACTATGGCTACACCTTC
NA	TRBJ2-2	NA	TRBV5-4	CASSLGLLNTGELFF	TGTGCCAGCAGCTTGGGACTGTTGAACACCGGGGAGCTGTTTTTT
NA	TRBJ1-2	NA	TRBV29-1	CSVEGRGTGTVYGYTF	TGCAGCGTTGAAGGGCGGGGGACCGGGACGGTCTATGGCTACACCTTC
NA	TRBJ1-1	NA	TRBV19	CASSPRASLAFF	TGTGCCAGTAGTCCTCGGGCCAGTTTAGCTTTCTTT
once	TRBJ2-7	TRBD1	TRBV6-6	CASSLPGQGSYEQYF	TGTGCCAGCAGCCTTCCGGGACAGGGGTCCTACGAGCAGTACTTC
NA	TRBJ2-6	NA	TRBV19	CASSIGQTSGANVLTF	TGTGCCAGTAGTATCGGACAGACCTCTGGGGCCAACGTCCTGACTTTC
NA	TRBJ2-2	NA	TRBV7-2	CASSIPSGPTGELFF	TGTGCCAGCAGCATTCCCTCCGGGCCCACCGGGGAGCTGTTTTTT
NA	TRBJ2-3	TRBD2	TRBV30	CAWSTSGGLAGGKIDTQYF	TGTGCCTGGAGTACCTCCGGGGGACTAGCGGGAGGGAAGATAGATACGCAGTATTTT
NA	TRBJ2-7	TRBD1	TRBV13	CASSLDRTYEQYF	TGTGCCAGCAGCTTGGACAGGACCTACGAGCAGTACTTC
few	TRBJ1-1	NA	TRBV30	CAWYPLGQMNTEAFF	TGTGCCTGGTACCCCCTCGGACAGATGAACACTGAAGCTTTCTTT
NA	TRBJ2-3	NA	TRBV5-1	CASSSPRGSSTDTQYF	TGCGCCAGCAGCTCCCCGAGGGGGTCTAGCACAGATACGCAGTATTTT
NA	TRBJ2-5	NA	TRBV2	CASTPGGETQYF	TGTGCCAGCACTCCAGGTGGAGAGACCCAGTACTTC
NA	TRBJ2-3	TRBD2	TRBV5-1	CASRSGGAGADTQYF	TGCGCCAGCAGAAGCGGGGGGGCCGGCGCAGATACGCAGTATTTT
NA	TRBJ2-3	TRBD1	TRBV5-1	CASSLGQGEDTQYF	TGCGCCAGCAGCCTAGGACAGGGGGAGGATACGCAGTATTTT
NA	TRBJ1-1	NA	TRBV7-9	CASSLADFEAFF	TGTGCCAGCAGCTTAGCGGACTTTGAAGCTTTCTTT
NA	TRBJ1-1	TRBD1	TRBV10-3	CAISESAGGNTEAFF	TGTGCCATCAGTGAGTCGGCAGGGGGGAACACTGAAGCTTTCTTT
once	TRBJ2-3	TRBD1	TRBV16	CASSRPGTGRTDTQYF	TGTGCCAGCAGCCGTCCCGGGACAGGGCGCACAGATACGCAGTATTTT
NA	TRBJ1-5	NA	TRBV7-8	CATLKGREFGNQPQHF	TGTGCCACCCTAAAGGGACGCGAGTTTGGCAATCAGCCCCAGCATTTT
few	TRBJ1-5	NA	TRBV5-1	CASSSGDSNQPQHF	TGCGCCAGCAGCTCTGGGGATAGCAATCAGCCCCAGCATTTT
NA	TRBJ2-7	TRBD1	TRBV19	CASSMWDREYEQYF	TGTGCCAGTAGTATGTGGGACAGGGAGTACGAGCAGTACTTC
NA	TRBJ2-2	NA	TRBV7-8	CASSFARESRITGELFF	TGTGCCAGCAGTTTTGCCCGGGAGAGCAGAATCACCGGGGAGCTGTTTTTT
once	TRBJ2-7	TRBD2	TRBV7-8	CASSLGPAGYEQYF	TGTGCCAGCAGCTTAGGCCCAGCGGGGTACGAGCAGTACTTC
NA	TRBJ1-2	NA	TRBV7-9	CASSLAGVEETANYGYTF	TGTGCCAGCAGCTTAGCGGGGGTTGAGGAGACGGCTAACTATGGCTACACCTTC
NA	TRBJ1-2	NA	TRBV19	CASRAGINYGYTF	TGTGCCAGTAGGGCGGGGATTAACTATGGCTACACCTTC
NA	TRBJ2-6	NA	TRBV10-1	CASSSWWIAQSRANVLTF	TGCGCCAGCAGTTCGTGGTGGATCGCACAAAGTCGGGCCAACGTCCTGACTTTC
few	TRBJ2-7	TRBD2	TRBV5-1	CASSYYPGLAGNEQYF	TGCGCCAGCAGCTATTACCCGGGACTAGCTGGGAACGAGCAGTACTTC
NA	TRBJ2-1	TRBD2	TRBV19	CASSTRRGAYNEQFF	TGTGCCAGTAGTACAAGACGGGGGGCCTACAATGAGCAGTTCTTC
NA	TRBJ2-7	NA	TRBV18	CASSPANRQPLYEQYF	TGTGCCAGCTCACCTGCTAACCGACAGCCCTTATACGAGCAGTACTTC
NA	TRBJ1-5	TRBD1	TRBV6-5	CASTLDRAYRQPQHF	TGTGCCAGCACCTTAGACAGGGCCTATCGTCAGCCCCAGCATTTT
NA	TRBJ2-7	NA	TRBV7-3	CASSLNGYEQYF	TGTGCCAGCAGCTTAAACGGCTACGAGCAGTACTTC
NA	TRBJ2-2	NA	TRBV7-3	CASSFGTNTGELFF	TGTGCCAGCAGTTTTGGGACTAACACCGGGGAGCTGTTTTTT
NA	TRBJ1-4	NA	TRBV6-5	CASRARTVLNEKLFF	TGTGCCAGCAGAGCTCGGACAGTCCTTAATGAAAAACTGTTTTTT
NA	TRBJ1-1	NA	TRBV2	CASSDQQYTEAFF	TGTGCCAGCAGTGACCAACAGTACACTGAAGCTTTCTTT
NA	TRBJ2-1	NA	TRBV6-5	CASTIWAGEKEQFF	TGTGCCAGTACCATCTGGGCAGGGGAAAAGGAGCAGTTCTTC
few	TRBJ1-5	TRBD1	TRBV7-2	CASSVTQGWSQPQHF	TGTGCCAGCAGCGTTACACAGGGGTGGAGTCAGCCCCAGCATTTT
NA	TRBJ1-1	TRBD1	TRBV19	CASKARGHTEAFF	TGTGCCAGTAAAGCGAGGGGGCACACTGAAGCTTTCTTT
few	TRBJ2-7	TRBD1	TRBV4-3	CASSLGATGESYEQYF	TGCGCCAGCAGCCTAGGGGCGACAGGGGAATCCTACGAGCAGTACTTC
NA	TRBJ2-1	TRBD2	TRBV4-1	CASSGGDFGQQFF	TGCGCCAGCAGTGGGGGGGACTTTGGGCAGCAGTTCTTC
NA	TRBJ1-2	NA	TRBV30	CAWRGRDRNYGYTF	TGTGCCTGGAGAGGGAGGGATCGAAACTATGGCTACACCTTC
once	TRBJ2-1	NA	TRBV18	CASSPSSYTDEQFF	TGTGCCAGCTCACCCTCGAGCTACACCGATGAGCAGTTCTTC
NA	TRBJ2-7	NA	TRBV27	CASSLPTGTPSYEQYF	TGTGCCAGCAGTTTACCCACGGGGACCCCTTCCTACGAGCAGTACTTC
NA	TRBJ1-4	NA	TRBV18	CASSRNNGQAPNEKLFF	TGTGCCAGCTCACGAAACAATGGACAAGCGCCTAATGAAAAACTGTTTTTT
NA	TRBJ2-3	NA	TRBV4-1	CASSQDIGFTQYF	TGCGCCAGCAGCCAAGATATTGGTTTTACGCAGTATTTT
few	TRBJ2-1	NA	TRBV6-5	CASSLTEEQFF	TGTGCCAGCAGTCTGACGGAGGAGCAGTTCTTC
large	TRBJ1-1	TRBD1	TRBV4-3	CASSLRGGTVSSTNTEAFF	TGCGCCAGCAGCCTGCGGGGTGGGACAGTCTCCTCCACGAACACTGAAGCTTTCTTT
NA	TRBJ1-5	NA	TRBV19	CASTQKGSNQPQHF	TGTGCCAGTACTCAAAAGGGGAGCAATCAGCCCCAGCATTTT
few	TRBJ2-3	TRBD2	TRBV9	CASSMASGDTDTQYF	TGTGCCAGCAGCATGGCTAGCGGGGACACGGATACGCAGTATTTT
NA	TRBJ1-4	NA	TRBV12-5	CASGGPSRGAGEKLFF	TGTGCTAGTGGTGGGCCTTCCCGGGGAGCAGGAGAAAAACTGTTTTTT
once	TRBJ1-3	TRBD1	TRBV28	CASSSQGAGNTIYF	TGTGCCAGCAGTTCACAGGGGGCTGGAAACACCATATATTTT